One sample yielded the 29 T cell receptor beta chains listed below, sequenced in a study of blood T cell repertoires in COVID-19. Generated by immunoSEQ multiplex PCR, the TCRdb table keeps only in-frame clones and is missing some. This table has roughly 68,000 clones, approximately 88% appearing once. The sequencing input was peripheral blood. Every receptor here comes from a human donor in a cohort sampled during active COVID-19.

The rearrangement links TRBV5-1 to TRBJ2-6, with TRBD1 as a possible D gene (6 bases). Deletions cut 4 bases from V and 12 bases from J, with 20 bases between. The CDR3 loop spans 15 amino acids. The germline CDR1 and CDR2 sequences are SGHRS and YFSETQ. CDR3 coding DNA: TGCGCCAGCAGCCTCGAACAGGGCTTTTTGAGCGTCCTGACTTTC. The encoded protein is CASSLEQGFLSVLTF. Full variable domain (rest looked up from reference TRBV5-1 and TRBJ2-6): KAGVTQTPRYLIKTRGQQVTLSCSPISGHRSVSWYQQTPGQGLQFLFEYFSETQRNKGNFPGRFSGRQFSNSRSEMNVSTLELGDSALYLCASSLEQGFLSVLTFGAGSRLTVL.

This clone was picked up a small number of times. The chain recombines TRBV2 with TRBJ1-1; D call uncertain. Germline assignment: CDR1 SNHLY and CDR2 FYNNEI. This CDR3 has 14 amino acids. V shed 6 bases and J shed 5 bases, with 16 bases lying between them. The chain's CDR3 is CASSPRGGRTEAFF. The CDR3 nucleotides read TGTGCCAGCAGCCCCCGGGGTGGGCGGACTGAAGCTTTCTTT. The whole variable domain, remainder taken from reference TRBV2 and TRBJ1-1, is EPEVTQTPSHQVTQMGQEVILRCVPISNHLYFYWYRQILGQKVEFLVSFYNNEISEKSEIFDDQFSVERPDGSNFTLKIRSTKLEDSAMYFCASSPRGGRTEAFFGQGTRLTVV.

This rearrangement joins TRBV6-5 to TRBJ2-7, with 7 positions matching TRBD1. The CDR3 has 13 amino acids. Germline V lookup: CDR1 MNHEY, CDR2 SVGAGI. Losses at the gene ends were 9 bases for V and 1 base for J; bases not matched to a gene: 6. The CDR3 sequence: CASTLGQSYEQYF. The CDR3 DNA reads as TGTGCCAGTACTTTGGGACAGTCCTACGAGCAGTACTTC.

This sequence joins TRBV5-1 and TRBJ2-1; TRBD1 aligns across 8 bases. CDR1 and CDR2 from the germline V gene are SGHRS and YFSETQ. The CDR3 sequence is 14 residues long. With V trimmed by 3 bases and J by 6 bases, 5 bases remained unmatched. DNA of the CDR3: TGCGCCAGCAGCTCCGGGACAGGCCCCAATGAGCAGTTCTTC. This sequence encodes CASSSGTGPNEQFF.

The chain recombines TRBV5-4 with TRBJ2-5; 8 bases map to TRBD2. The germline CDR1 and CDR2 sequences are SGHNT and YYREEE (reference sequence). V lost 4 bases, J lost 4 bases, and 9 bases stayed unmatched. The CDR3 covers 15 residues. Here the CDR3 reads CASSPPGAGAETQYF. The CDR3 DNA reads as TGTGCCAGCAGCCCCCCCGGAGCGGGGGCAGAGACCCAGTACTTC.

The V gene is TRBV7-2, the J gene TRBJ2-3; 16 positions agree with TRBD2. There are 16 residues in the CDR3. J lost 7 bases, V lost 5 bases, and 6 bases had no gene match. Germline loops: CDR1 SGHTA, CDR2 FQGNSA. This CDR3 is CASSIGTSGGVNTQYF. CDR3 DNA sequence: TGTGCCAGCAGCATCGGGACTAGCGGGGGGGTTAATACGCAGTATTTT.

This clone was detected once. The rearrangement uses TRBV2 and TRBJ1-5; D not resolved. The CDR3 is 14 residues long. Trimming took 0 bases from V and 1 from J, leaving 4 bases between them. In germline, CDR1 is SNHLY, CDR2 FYNNEI. CDR3 sequence (DNA): TGTGCCAGCAGTGAAGCGCGGAGCAATCAGCCCCAGCATTTT. This translates into CASSEARSNQPQHF.

The chain combines TRBV9 with TRBJ2-7, with 10 bases fitting TRBD2. J gave up 6 bases and V 4 bases, and 16 bases lay outside the gene matches. The CDR3 runs 17 residues. Germline CDR1 and CDR2: SGDLS and YYNGEE. The CDR3 DNA follows: TGTGCCAGCAGCCCCGACCCTTTACTAGCGGGGAAAGGCGAGCAGTACTTC. Its translation is CASSPDPLLAGKGEQYF.

The chain links TRBV5-1 to TRBJ1-4; D is perhaps TRBD1 (6 bases). V lost 4 bases and J 5 bases, leaving 15 bases between the germline ends. CDR3 length: 15 residues. CDR1 and CDR2 (germline): SGHRS, YFSETQ. The CDR3 nucleotides read TGCGCCAGCAGCAGCCTGGGACACATCAATGAAAAACTGTTTTTT. It yields the protein CASSSLGHINEKLFF. Variable domain in full (rest from reference TRBV5-1 and TRBJ1-4): KAGVTQTPRYLIKTRGQQVTLSCSPISGHRSVSWYQQTPGQGLQFLFEYFSETQRNKGNFPGRFSGRQFSNSRSEMNVSTLELGDSALYLCASSSLGHINEKLFFGSGTQLSVL.

This chain links TRBV28 with TRBJ2-7; 7 bases are shared with TRBD2. CDR3 length: 17 amino acids. Germline CDR1 is MDHEN and CDR2 is SYDVKM. V was pared by 4 bases and J by 1 base, with 13 bases of the junction left unmatched. CDR3 coding DNA: TGTGCCAGCAGTTCCCCACCGGGGGAGGGACGATCCTACGAGCAGTACTTC. It yields the protein CASSSPPGEGRSYEQYF.

J is TRBJ1-2 and V is TRBV5-1; a possible D gene is TRBD1 (6 bases). The germline V gene encodes CDR1 SGHRS and CDR2 YFSETQ. Trimming took off 0 bases at V and 8 bases at J, with 11 bases between the two ends. This CDR3 has 13 residues. Here the CDR3 DNA reads TGCGCCAGCAGCTTGGGGGGGCTCCGGGGCTACACCTTC. Its translation is CASSLGGLRGYTF.

The chain couples TRBV7-2 to TRBJ1-1, with 7 nucleotides matching TRBD1. The V and J ends lost 5 bases and 0 bases, in that order; junction bases with no gene match: 12. The germline CDR1 and CDR2 sequences are SGHTA and FQGNSA. The CDR3 runs 17 residues. The CDR3 loop is CASSLQGGTALNTEAFF. The CDR3, as DNA: TGTGCCAGCAGCCTCCAGGGCGGGACAGCCTTGAACACTGAAGCTTTCTTT.

This chain uses TRBV30 with TRBJ2-6; TRBD2 agrees at 9 bases. Germline assignment: CDR1 GTSNPN and CDR2 SVGIG (reference sequence). V was pared by 5 bases and J by 4 bases, with 12 bases of the junction left unmatched. The CDR3 consists of 17 residues. The CDR3: CAWAMERGVPGANVLTF. The DNA of the CDR3 is TGTGCCTGGGCTATGGAGCGGGGGGTTCCGGGGGCCAACGTCCTGACTTTC.

The chain carries TRBV18 and TRBJ2-2; D gene uncertain. Germline assignment: CDR1 KGHSH and CDR2 LQKENI. V lost 3 bases to trimming and J lost 0 bases, with 11 bases between them. This CDR3 comprises 16 residues. The chain's CDR3 is CASSPPLVANTGELFF. For the CDR3, the DNA is TGTGCCAGCTCACCCCCCTTAGTCGCGAACACCGGGGAGCTGTTTTTT.

The V and J genes are TRBV21-1 and TRBJ2-2; the D call of TRBD2 is as the table states it, not checked on the DNA. TRBV21-1 is an annotated pseudogene. The CDR3 has 16 residues. This CDR3 is CASSPKVGSVTGELFF. The CDR3 nucleotides read TGTGCCAGCAGCCCGAAAGTTGGTAGCGTAACCGGGGAGCTGTTTTTT.

The chain is built from TRBV3-1 (or the pseudogene TRBV3-2) and TRBJ1-6; D is ambiguous. Looked up from germline, CDR1 is LGHDT and CDR2 is YNNKEL (reference sequence). The CDR3 sequence is 17 residues long. The V end lost 0 bases, the J end lost 3 bases, and 12 bases lay between the germline ends. As DNA, the CDR3 is TGTGCCAGCAGCCAAGAAGGAACAGCTAACTATAATTCACCCCTCCACTTT. Translating gives CASSQEGTANYNSPLHF.

The CDR3 DNA reads as TGTGCCACCTCCCTCCCAAAGGGGGCAACTAATGAAAAACTGTTTTTT. Residues: CATSLPKGATNEKLFF. V and J are TRBV15 and TRBJ1-4; TRBD1 might be the D (6 bases). The CDR3 runs to 16 residues. V was trimmed by 8 bases and J by 0 bases, leaving 16 bases between them. Looked up from germline, CDR1 is LNHNV and CDR2 is YYDKDF (reference sequence).

J is TRBJ2-7 and V is TRBV5-1; 8 bases are a match to TRBD2. The CDR3 contains 14 residues. In germline, CDR1 is SGHRS, CDR2 YFSETQ. Germline trimming cut 4 bases from V and 3 bases from J; bases unmatched to any gene: 6. As DNA, the CDR3 is TGCGCCAGCAGCATTAGCGGGACTATCTACGAGCAGTACTTC. It translates to CASSISGTIYEQYF. Complete variable domain (other parts from reference TRBV5-1 and TRBJ2-7): KAGVTQTPRYLIKTRGQQVTLSCSPISGHRSVSWYQQTPGQGLQFLFEYFSETQRNKGNFPGRFSGRQFSNSRSEMNVSTLELGDSALYLCASSISGTIYEQYFGPGTRLTVT.

The genes are TRBV27 and TRBJ2-3; TRBD2 agrees at 10 bases. CDR1 is MNHEY, CDR2 SMNVEV, per germline (reference sequence). The CDR3 sequence is 15 residues long. V lost 5 bases and J lost 8; bases outside the gene matches: 10. CDR3 residues: CASSPLAGDRATQYF. The CDR3 region has the DNA TGTGCCAGCAGTCCCCTAGCGGGAGATCGGGCTACGCAGTATTTT.

The chain links TRBV5-1 to TRBJ1-2, with TRBD1 identical over 10 bases. The ends lost 0 bases at V and 8 bases at J; junction bases unmatched: 10. CDR3 length: 16 residues. Germline V CDR1 and CDR2: SGHRS, YFSETQ. CDR3 coding DNA: TGCGCCAGCAGCTTGGGCCCGACAGGGGGCGCAGGGGGCTACACCTTC. Translated, it gives CASSLGPTGGAGGYTF.

The rearrangement uses TRBV6-5 and TRBJ1-5; weak D call: TRBD1 (6 bases). V was trimmed by 6 bases and J by 5 bases, leaving 14 bases between them. Germline values: CDR1 MNHEY, CDR2 SVGAGI. The CDR3 length is 14 residues. CDR3 amino acids: CASSPGQSYQPQHF. CDR3 DNA sequence: TGTGCCAGCAGCCCGGGACAAAGCTATCAGCCCCAGCATTTT.

The chain links TRBV5-1 to TRBJ2-1, with TRBD2 matching over 9 bases. CDR1 is SGHRS, CDR2 YFSETQ, per germline. CDR3 length: 16 residues. J gave up 7 bases and V 4 bases, and 12 bases lay outside the gene matches. For the CDR3, the DNA is TGCGCCAGCAGCGGCCACCTTGATAGCGGGAGTAATGAGCAGTTCTTC. This sequence encodes CASSGHLDSGSNEQFF.

The chain is built from TRBV28 and TRBJ2-7; perhaps TRBD2 as D (6 bases). V was clipped by 5 bases and J by 3 bases, with 17 bases between them. The germline CDR1 and CDR2 sequences are MDHEN and SYDVKM. The CDR3 totals 15 residues. The CDR3 DNA follows: TGTGCCAGCAGTCCTATACTAGCACGGGGCTACGAGCAGTACTTC. Its translation: CASSPILARGYEQYF.

Only one count was recorded for this clone. The rearrangement links TRBV6-5 to TRBJ2-7; possible D gene TRBD2, 6 bases. This CDR3 contains 16 residues. Trimming shortened V by 0 bases and J by 6 bases, and 18 bases separated the two germline ends. Germline CDR1 and CDR2: MNHEY and SVGAGI. The CDR3 sequence is CASSYSRRVPASEQYF. In DNA, the CDR3 is TGTGCCAGCAGTTACTCGAGGAGGGTACCGGCCTCCGAGCAGTACTTC.

The chain employs TRBV2 and TRBJ2-3, with TRBD2 as a possible D gene (6 bases). The V gene's germline CDR1 is SNHLY and CDR2 FYNNEI. The CDR3 has 13 amino acids. Trimming took off 8 bases at V and 0 bases at J, with 9 bases between the two ends. CDR3: CASGTFSTDTQYF. The CDR3 DNA sequence: TGTGCCAGCGGGACTTTTAGCACAGATACGCAGTATTTT.

The V gene is TRBV5-1, the J gene TRBJ2-3, with D tentatively TRBD1 (7 bases). Germline CDR1 is SGHRS and CDR2 is YFSETQ. This CDR3 is built from 15 residues. Trimming cost V 0 bases and J 7 bases, with 15 bases left between them. Here the CDR3 DNA reads TGCGCCAGCAGCTTGGGGCAGGGGGGTGCGAATACGCAGTATTTT. It translates to CASSLGQGGANTQYF. The full variable domain, in which reference TRBV5-1 and TRBJ2-3 provide the parts outside the CDR3, is KAGVTQTPRYLIKTRGQQVTLSCSPISGHRSVSWYQQTPGQGLQFLFEYFSETQRNKGNFPGRFSGRQFSNSRSEMNVSTLELGDSALYLCASSLGQGGANTQYFGPGTRLTVL.

The CDR3 here is CASSLGQGPETQYF. CDR3 bases: TGTGCCAGCAGCTTAGGACAGGGGCCAGAGACCCAGTACTTC. The chain uses TRBV7-9 and TRBJ2-5; TRBD1 agrees at 8 bases. Germline assignment: CDR1 SEHNR and CDR2 FQNEAQ (reference sequence). The V and J ends lost 1 base and 4 bases, in that order; junction bases with no gene match: 2. The length of the CDR3 is 14 residues.

V gene TRBV2 combines with J gene TRBJ1-2; D gene uncertain. Germline V gene sequence: CDR1 SNHLY, CDR2 FYNNEI. The CDR3 is 12 residues long. V lost 7 bases and J lost 7, with 13 bases in between. The CDR3 sequence is CASKPNGFGYTF. The DNA of the CDR3 is TGTGCCAGCAAACCTAACGGGTTTGGCTACACCTTC.

The V and J genes are TRBV27 and TRBJ2-3, with 13 bases fitting TRBD2. Germline V gene lookup returns CDR1 MNHEY and CDR2 SMNVEV (reference sequence). The trim removed 5 bases at V and 5 bases at J, leaving 7 bases unmatched. There are 16 residues in the CDR3. The CDR3 DNA reads as TGTGCCAGCAGTAGGGGACTAGCGGGATTGGGAGATACGCAGTATTTT. Encoded protein: CASSRGLAGLGDTQYF.